A selection of T cell receptor beta chains follows, all from one sample in a study of CD8+ T cells in alopecia areata. The protocol was immunoSEQ multiplex PCR, while the TCRdb copy is restricted to in-frame clones and leaves out a portion. The sample lists about 82,000 clones, roughly 51% occurring once. Sequenced material: NKG2D-high CD8+ T cells sorted from blood. The source is a human donor with alopecia areata. Each CDR3 is given with its conserved first and last residue. A D gene is named only where the DNA matches it firmly. Clone size appears in some rows only: once, few, many, or a class for an expanded clone.

>few|TRBJ2-7|NA|TRBV28
CASRRRSTEQYF
TGTGCCAGCAGACGCCGATCTACGGAGCAGTACTTC
>NA|TRBJ2-7|NA|TRBV29-1
CSAWTESYEQYF
TGCAGCGCCTGGACGGAATCCTACGAGCAGTACTTC
>NA|TRBJ2-7|NA|TRBV27
CASSPGTAGWEQYF
TGTGCCAGCAGCCCCGGGACGGCGGGGTGGGAGCAGTACTTC
>few|TRBJ2-3|TRBD1|TRBV14
CASSQRKTGAHTDTQYF
TGTGCCAGCAGCCAACGCAAGACAGGGGCCCACACAGATACGCAGTATTTT
>NA|TRBJ2-3|NA|TRBV27
CASSVTPSTDTQYF
TGTGCCAGCAGCGTTACCCCGAGCACAGATACGCAGTATTTT
>few|TRBJ2-3|NA|TRBV6-6
CASSLSTDTQYF
TGTGCCAGCAGCCTAAGCACAGATACGCAGTATTTT
>NA|TRBJ2-5|TRBD2|TRBV7-9
CASSALLAGEGETQYF
TGTGCCAGCAGCGCCCTACTAGCGGGGGAGGGAGAGACCCAGTACTTC
>NA|TRBJ2-1|NA|TRBV2
CASSEALGQFF
TGTGCCAGCAGTGAAGCGCTAGGTCAGTTCTTC
>few|TRBJ2-1|NA|TRBV28
CASSLGLEQFF
TGTGCCAGCAGTTTAGGACTTGAGCAGTTCTTC
>NA|TRBJ2-7|NA|TRBV23-1
CASTRACEQYF
TGCGCCAGCACAAGGGCGTGTGAGCAGTACTTC
>few|TRBJ1-4|NA|TRBV4-1
CASSHNRVRENEKLFF
TGCGCCAGCAGCCACAACCGGGTCAGGGAAAATGAAAAACTGTTTTTT
>few|TRBJ2-7|NA|TRBV19
CASSPGAGYEQYF
TGTGCCAGTAGTCCGGGGGCGGGCTACGAGCAGTACTTC
>once|TRBJ2-4|TRBD1|TRBV27
CASSSAGTGYNIQYF
TGTGCCAGCAGTTCGGCCGGGACAGGGTACAACATTCAGTACTTC
>few|TRBJ2-1|TRBD1|TRBV2
CASPGQGREQFF
TGTGCCAGCCCTGGACAGGGAAGGGAGCAGTTCTTC
>NA|TRBJ1-2|NA|TRBV5-1
CASSLDSSLNGYTF
TGCGCCAGCAGCTTGGACAGCTCACTAAATGGCTACACCTTC
>NA|TRBJ2-5|NA|TRBV11-2
CASSSSETQYF
TGTGCCAGCAGCTCGTCGGAGACCCAGTACTTC
>NA|TRBJ2-1|TRBD1|TRBV29-1
CSVNRQGGYNEQFF
TGCAGCGTTAATCGACAGGGGGGATACAATGAGCAGTTCTTC
>NA|TRBJ2-7|TRBD1|TRBV29-1
CSVGPIPGTGGSYEQYF
TGCAGCGTTGGACCCATTCCCGGGACAGGGGGCTCGTACGAGCAGTACTTC
>NA|TRBJ2-1|NA|TRBV6-6
CASSWVRHNEQFF
TGTGCGTCTAGTTGGGTCCGACACAATGAGCAGTTCTTC
>NA|TRBJ1-5|TRBD1|TRBV5-8
CASSLGQGPNF
TGTGCCAGCAGCTTGGGACAGGGACCGAATTTT
>few|TRBJ2-7|NA|TRBV23-1
CASSQTLPHPAYEQYF
TGCGCCAGCAGTCAGACCCTCCCCCACCCAGCCTACGAGCAGTACTTC
>few|TRBJ2-1|TRBD2|TRBV7-6
CASSSSRGGPNNEQFF
TGTGCCAGCAGCTCCTCGCGGGGGGGCCCGAACAATGAGCAGTTCTTC
>NA|TRBJ2-6|NA|TRBV7-6
CASSSYPAMHSGANVLTF
TGTGCCAGCAGCTCTTACCCTGCGATGCACTCTGGGGCCAACGTCCTGACTTTC
>NA|TRBJ2-2|TRBD2|TRBV27
CASSSDAGGRDTGELFF
TGTGCCAGCAGTTCGGATGCGGGAGGGCGAGACACCGGGGAGCTGTTTTTT
>NA|TRBJ2-7|TRBD2|TRBV5-6
CASSPGGREQYF
TGTGCCAGCAGCCCGGGGGGTCGCGAGCAGTACTTC
>NA|TRBJ2-1|NA|TRBV5-6
CASSLAEELPPYNEQFF
TGTGCCAGCAGCTTGGCCGAAGAACTCCCGCCCTACAATGAGCAGTTCTTC
>few|TRBJ2-7|NA|TRBV7-2
CASSLAAIDYEQYF
TGTGCCAGCAGCTTAGCCGCCATCGACTACGAGCAGTACTTC
>few|TRBJ2-2|NA|TRBV29-1
CSVLWASGELFF
TGCAGCGTTTTGTGGGCGAGCGGGGAGCTGTTTTTT
>NA|TRBJ2-1|NA|TRBV28
CASSFGYNEQFF
TGTGCCAGCAGTTTTGGTTACAATGAGCAGTTCTTC
>NA|TRBJ2-1|NA|TRBV7-9
CASSSSLIEQFF
TGTGCCAGCAGCTCCTCCTTGATAGAGCAGTTCTTC
>NA|TRBJ1-1|NA|TRBV4-1
CASSYTDGTEAFF
TGCGCCAGCAGCTACACGGATGGGACTGAAGCTTTCTTT
>NA|TRBJ2-5|TRBD2|TRBV29-1
CSVEEGGGGAAQETQYF
TGCAGCGTTGAAGAGGGGGGCGGGGGGGCGGCCCAAGAGACCCAGTACTTC
>NA|TRBJ1-1|NA|TRBV25-1
CASSEWTPTEAFF
TGTGCCAGCAGTGAATGGACACCCACTGAAGCTTTCTTT